The 4 T cell receptor beta chains below come from one sample, sequenced in a study of blood T cell repertoires in COVID-19. The assay was immunoSEQ multiplex PCR, and TCRdb's table has in-frame clones only and misses some. The profile shows over 200,000 clones, 88% of them singletons. Source material: peripheral blood. Every receptor here comes from a woman aged 40 to 50 who had recovered from COVID-19.

CDR3 nucleotide sequence: TGTGCCAGCAGCTTAGCGGGAGCGGCTGAAGCTTTCTTT. Translated: CASSLAGAAEAFF. This chain connects TRBV7-6 to TRBJ1-1; D not certain. The V gene's germline CDR1 is SGHVS and CDR2 FNYEAQ. The CDR3 runs to 13 residues. Between the trimmed V and J ends, which lost 0 bases and 6 bases, there was a span of 8 bases.

The rearrangement joins TRBV20-1 to TRBJ2-1, with D perhaps matching TRBD1 (5 bases). There are 14 residues in the CDR3. Trimming shortened V by 3 bases and J by 2 bases, and 11 bases separated the two germline ends. Germline CDR1 DFQATT, CDR2 SNEGSKA (reference sequence). Here the CDR3 DNA reads TGCAGTGCTAGTTCGTGGGGCCCCTACAATGAGCAGTTCTTC. Translating gives CSASSWGPYNEQFF.

The rearrangement links TRBV14 to TRBJ1-2; D not certain. The CDR3 extends over 16 amino acids. The V and J ends lost 0 bases and 0 bases respectively, with 11 bases between them. CDR1 is SGHDN and CDR2 is FVKESK in the germline V gene. The DNA of the CDR3 is TGTGCCAGCAGCCAAGATTTTTCCAGATCTAACTATGGCTACACCTTC. Amino acid sequence: CASSQDFSRSNYGYTF.

This chain joins TRBV7-9 and TRBJ2-2, with D maybe TRBD2 (5 bases). Trimming left V 4 bases short and J 1 base short, with 16 bases between. CDR3 length: 17 amino acids. Germline V gene data show CDR1 as SEHNR and CDR2 as FQNEAQ (reference sequence). For the CDR3, the DNA is TGTGCCAGCAGCTCTGAAGAAAAGCGGATGAACACCGGGGAGCTGTTTTTT. Protein: CASSSEEKRMNTGELFF.